One and the same sample provided the 7 T cell receptor beta chains below, sequenced in a study of T-cell memory formation after mild COVID-19. TCRdb re-called the 5' RACE reads with MiXCR, one entry per CDR3 protein. The table has around 82,000 distinct CDR3 sequences, 9.5% to 15% seen once; the top ten hold around two fifths. The sequencing sample was made of PBMCs or a T cell subset sorted from them (not recorded which). All receptors derive from a man aged 18-30 years who had mild COVID-19 (a few samples of this study predate the infection). Cell type and time point are not known.

The rearrangement joins TRBV27 to TRBJ1-1, with D unresolved. Germline V gene sequence: CDR1 MNHEY, CDR2 SMNVEV (reference sequence). The CDR3 sequence is 14 residues long. V was pared by 5 bases and J by 4 bases, with 14 bases between. The CDR3 region has the DNA TGTGCCAGCAGTCCGCTTTCAGGCCCCACTGAAGCTTTCTTT. Amino acid sequence: CASSPLSGPTEAFF.

The J gene is TRBJ2-3, the V gene TRBV15; D ambiguous. There are 14 residues in the CDR3. CDR1 and CDR2 from the germline V gene are LNHNV and YYDKDF (reference sequence). V lost 5 bases, J lost 7 bases, and 16 bases lay in between. CDR3 loop: CATSGRIDMYTQYF. CDR3 sequence (DNA): TGTGCCACCAGCGGCAGGATTGACATGTATACGCAGTATTTT. Full variable domain (remainder filled in from reference TRBV15 and TRBJ2-3): DAMVIQNPRYQVTQFGKPVTLSCSQTLNHNVMYWYQQKSSQAPKLLFHYYDKDFNNEADTPDNFQSRRPNTSFCFLDIRSPGLGDTAMYLCATSGRIDMYTQYFGPGTRLTVL.

The J gene is TRBJ2-2, the V gene TRBV12-3 or TRBV12-4, with D unclear. V was shortened by 6 bases and J by 7 bases, with 3 bases between the two germline ends. This CDR3 has 10 amino acids. The CDR3 spells CASRGGELFF. The CDR3 DNA reads as TGTGCCAGCAGGGGCGGGGAGCTGTTTTTT.

This clonotype was picked up a small number of times. The V and J genes are TRBV4-1 and TRBJ2-1, with 7 bases that match TRBD1. Germline loops: CDR1 MGHRA, CDR2 YSYEKL. The ends lost 4 bases at V and 7 bases at J; junction bases unmatched: 1. This CDR3 is built from 12 residues. As DNA, the CDR3 is TGCGCCAGCAGCCTACAGGGGAATGAGCAGTTCTTC. Translated, it gives CASSLQGNEQFF.

This clonotype has only a few counts. The chain uses TRBV27 and TRBJ1-6; D is uncertain. Deletions cut 6 bases from V and 7 bases from J, with 13 bases between. Germline V gene sequence: CDR1 MNHEY, CDR2 SMNVEV (reference sequence). CDR3 size: 14 residues. The CDR3 reads CASSPGLQNSPLHF. The DNA for the CDR3 is TGTGCCAGCAGCCCTGGGCTACAAAATTCACCCCTCCACTTT.

The sample holds a few counts of this clonotype. The chain employs TRBV6-2 or TRBV6-3 and TRBJ2-5, with TRBD2 matching 12 bases. This CDR3 is built from 16 residues. The V gene end was trimmed by 5 bases and the J gene end by 5 bases; junction bases not matched to a gene: 9. Germline assignment: CDR1 MNHEY and CDR2 SVGEGT. CDR3 protein: CASSTRLAGVLETQYF. CDR3 bases: TGTGCCAGCAGTACCCGACTAGCGGGGGTTTTGGAGACCCAGTACTTC.

The rearrangement links TRBV5-5 to TRBJ2-7; 7 bases map to TRBD1. The V gene end was trimmed by 4 bases and the J gene end by 7 bases; junction bases not matched to a gene: 8. In germline, CDR1 is SGHKS, CDR2 YYEKEE (reference sequence). The CDR3 extends over 13 amino acids. CDR3 residues: CASSRTTGAEQYF. CDR3 coding DNA: TGTGCCAGCAGCCGAACTACAGGGGCAGAGCAGTACTTC.